Listed below are T cell receptor beta chains from one sample, sequenced in a study of cytomegalovirus exposure and HLA in healthy donors. Assay used: immunoSEQ multiplex PCR; TCRdb lists only in-frame clones, some missing. The sample lists some 120,000 clones; around three quarters were seen once. Source material: PBMCs. The receptors derive from a human donor in good health. Both conserved end residues are part of each CDR3. Fields, in order: CDR3 protein, CDR3 DNA, clone size, D gene, V gene, J gene. The D gene is left open where the match is weak. Clone size is stated in some rows and not others, as once, few, many or a class when expanded.

CDR3 protein: CASSLSLTGLGGNTIYF
CDR3 DNA: TGCGCCAGCAGCCTCTCATTGACAGGGTTGGGAGGAAACACCATATATTTT
clone size: .
D gene: TRBD1
V gene: TRBV4-1
J gene: TRBJ1-3

CDR3 protein: CASIRQGTEAFF
CDR3 DNA: TGTGCCAGCATCAGACAGGGGACTGAAGCTTTCTTT
clone size: .
D gene: TRBD1
V gene: TRBV28
J gene: TRBJ1-1

CDR3 protein: CASSPGGGGDTEAFF
CDR3 DNA: TGTGCCAGCAGCCCCGGGGGGGGAGGTGACACTGAAGCTTTCTTT
clone size: .
D gene: .
V gene: TRBV11-3
J gene: TRBJ1-1

CDR3 protein: CAISESGSAAYNEQFF
CDR3 DNA: TGTGCCATCAGTGAGTCGGGCTCCGCCGCGTACAATGAGCAGTTCTTC
clone size: .
D gene: .
V gene: TRBV10-3
J gene: TRBJ2-1

CDR3 protein: CAWEAHGGYIGELFF
CDR3 DNA: TGTGCCTGGGAAGCGCACGGAGGGTATATCGGGGAGCTGTTTTTT
clone size: .
D gene: .
V gene: TRBV30
J gene: TRBJ2-2

CDR3 protein: CASSHDRTRASYEQYF
CDR3 DNA: TGCGCCAGCAGCCACGACAGGACTCGGGCCTCCTACGAGCAGTACTTC
clone size: .
D gene: .
V gene: TRBV4-1
J gene: TRBJ2-7

CDR3 protein: CASSPGTVSEQFF
CDR3 DNA: TGTGCCAGCTCACCCGGGACAGTCAGTGAGCAGTTCTTC
clone size: .
D gene: TRBD1
V gene: TRBV18
J gene: TRBJ2-1

CDR3 protein: CASSVYRGTGELFF
CDR3 DNA: TGTGCCAGCAGTGTCTACAGGGGTACCGGGGAGCTGTTTTTT
clone size: .
D gene: TRBD1
V gene: TRBV6-1
J gene: TRBJ2-2

CDR3 protein: CASSPGLGGYEQFF
CDR3 DNA: TGTGCCAGCTCACCCGGACTAGGGGGTTATGAGCAGTTCTTC
clone size: .
D gene: .
V gene: TRBV18
J gene: TRBJ2-1

CDR3 protein: CASSPRLSGEETQYF
CDR3 DNA: TGTGCCAGCTCACCTAGACTTAGCGGAGAAGAGACCCAGTACTTC
clone size: .
D gene: .
V gene: TRBV18
J gene: TRBJ2-5

CDR3 protein: CARGMGLNLGPESEQPQHF
CDR3 DNA: TGTGCCAGAGGAATGGGGCTAAACCTCGGCCCTGAATCTGAACAGCCCCAGCATTTT
clone size: .
D gene: .
V gene: TRBV19
J gene: TRBJ1-5

CDR3 protein: CAISESAGYPYSGANVLTF
CDR3 DNA: TGTGCCATCAGTGAGTCGGCAGGGTACCCCTACTCTGGGGCCAACGTCCTGACTTTC
clone size: .
D gene: .
V gene: TRBV10-3
J gene: TRBJ2-6

CDR3 protein: CASSQRTGMNTEAFF
CDR3 DNA: TGTGCCAGCAGCCAGCGGACGGGGATGAACACTGAAGCTTTCTTT
clone size: .
D gene: .
V gene: TRBV14
J gene: TRBJ1-1

CDR3 protein: CASSSDTGREQFF
CDR3 DNA: TGTGCCAGCAGCTCGGACACGGGCCGTGAGCAGTTCTTC
clone size: .
D gene: .
V gene: TRBV7-3
J gene: TRBJ2-1

CDR3 protein: CASSIGLNNEQFF
CDR3 DNA: TGTGCCAGTAGTATAGGCCTAAACAATGAGCAGTTCTTC
clone size: few
D gene: .
V gene: TRBV19
J gene: TRBJ2-1

CDR3 protein: CASTTGPYEQYF
CDR3 DNA: TGTGCCAGCACTACAGGACCCTACGAGCAGTACTTC
clone size: .
D gene: .
V gene: TRBV28
J gene: TRBJ2-7

CDR3 protein: CASSLTAGGNYGYTF
CDR3 DNA: TGCGCCAGCAGCTTGACCGCGGGGGGGAACTATGGCTACACCTTC
clone size: .
D gene: .
V gene: TRBV5-1
J gene: TRBJ1-2

CDR3 protein: CASSIARDSNQPQHF
CDR3 DNA: TGTGCCAGTAGTATAGCCAGGGATAGCAATCAGCCCCAGCATTTT
clone size: .
D gene: .
V gene: TRBV19
J gene: TRBJ1-5

CDR3 protein: CASGQRGPGNTIYF
CDR3 DNA: TGTGCCAGCGGCCAAAGGGGTCCTGGAAACACCATATATTTT
clone size: few
D gene: .
V gene: TRBV6-5
J gene: TRBJ1-3

CDR3 protein: CASSLGVDSLANEQFF
CDR3 DNA: TGCGCCAGCAGCTTGGGAGTCGACTCTCTGGCGAATGAGCAGTTCTTC
clone size: .
D gene: .
V gene: TRBV5-1
J gene: TRBJ2-1

CDR3 protein: CASSPLSSGKTYEQYF
CDR3 DNA: TGTGCCAGCAGCCCCCTGTCCAGCGGGAAAACCTACGAGCAGTACTTC
clone size: .
D gene: TRBD2
V gene: TRBV28
J gene: TRBJ2-7

CDR3 protein: CASSLSGQGAFTEAFF
CDR3 DNA: TGTGCCAGCAGTTTATCTGGACAGGGGGCGTTCACTGAAGCTTTCTTT
clone size: .
D gene: TRBD1
V gene: TRBV27
J gene: TRBJ1-1

CDR3 protein: CASSSIDRGLSEQYF
CDR3 DNA: TGCGCCAGCAGCTCTATCGACAGGGGGCTTTCCGAGCAGTACTTC
clone size: .
D gene: TRBD1
V gene: TRBV5-1
J gene: TRBJ2-7

CDR3 protein: CASSRLADLYEQYF
CDR3 DNA: TGTGCCAGCAGTAGACTAGCGGACCTCTACGAGCAGTACTTC
clone size: .
D gene: TRBD2
V gene: TRBV6-1
J gene: TRBJ2-7

CDR3 protein: CASSQAGQLTLEQYF
CDR3 DNA: TGTGCCAGCAGTCAAGCGGGACAGCTAACCTTGGAGCAGTACTTC
clone size: .
D gene: .
V gene: TRBV6-1
J gene: TRBJ2-7

CDR3 protein: CASSSQRRAGTQYF
CDR3 DNA: TGTGCCAGCAGCTCTCAACGGCGGGCGGGTACGCAGTATTTT
clone size: .
D gene: .
V gene: TRBV7-9
J gene: TRBJ2-3

CDR3 protein: CASSPAGLSTYEQYF
CDR3 DNA: TGTGCCAGCAGCCCAGCGGGGTTATCGACCTACGAGCAGTACTTC
clone size: .
D gene: TRBD2
V gene: TRBV5-4
J gene: TRBJ2-7

CDR3 protein: CASSPLAGTSYNEQFF
CDR3 DNA: TGCGCCAGCAGTCCATTAGCGGGAACCTCCTACAATGAGCAGTTCTTC
clone size: .
D gene: TRBD2
V gene: TRBV10-2
J gene: TRBJ2-1

CDR3 protein: CASSLLASGRGEQYF
CDR3 DNA: TGTGCCAGCAGCTTGCTGGCTAGCGGGAGGGGCGAGCAGTACTTC
clone size: .
D gene: TRBD2
V gene: TRBV5-6
J gene: TRBJ2-7

CDR3 protein: CASADRPPYGYTF
CDR3 DNA: TGTGCCAGCGCTGACAGGCCCCCCTATGGCTACACCTTC
clone size: .
D gene: .
V gene: TRBV10-3
J gene: TRBJ1-2